The 20 T cell receptor beta chains listed next were all sequenced from one sample in a study of cytomegalovirus exposure and HLA in healthy donors. Primers included in the PCR were 60 Vbeta and 13 Jbeta primers. Sequencing was performed with immunoSEQ multiplex PCR; in TCRdb, only in-frame clones are kept and a portion is missing. The table has more than 95,000 clones, roughly a tenth seen once. Sequencing input: PBMCs. These receptors were obtained from a woman under 30 in good health and CMV-seropositive.

The chain combines TRBV19 with TRBJ1-1; D not certain. Germline CDR1 and CDR2: LNHDA and SQIVND (reference sequence). This CDR3 contains 12 residues. V lost 7 bases to trimming and J lost 3 bases, with 9 bases between them. CDR3: CASTGRDTEAFF. CDR3 sequence (DNA): TGTGCCAGTACCGGCCGGGACACTGAAGCTTTCTTT. Full variable domain (remainder filled in from reference TRBV19 and TRBJ1-1): DGGITQSPKYLFRKEGQNVTLSCEQNLNHDAMYWYRQDPGQGLRLIYYSQIVNDFQKGDIAEGYSVSREKKESFPLTVTSAQKNPTAFYLCASTGRDTEAFFGQGTRLTVV.

A few counts support this clone. CDR3 bases: TGTGCCAGCAGTGAACAGGTTCCGAACACCATATATTTT. It codes for CASSEQVPNTIYF. The gene calls are TRBV6-1 and TRBJ1-3; D remains ambiguous. The CDR3 is 13 amino acids. Germline CDR1 is MNHNS and CDR2 is SASEGT. Trimming stripped 2 bases from V and 7 bases from J, with 9 bases between.

This clone was seen only a few times. V is TRBV7-9 and J is TRBJ1-4; possibly TRBD1 for D (6 bases). Per the germline V gene, CDR1 is SEHNR and CDR2 is FQNEAQ (reference sequence). V lost 2 bases to trimming and J lost 3 bases, with 10 bases between them. There are 15 residues in the CDR3. The CDR3 DNA follows: TGTGCCAGCAGCTTAAGCGCAGGGGCTAATGAAAAACTGTTTTTT. Amino acids: CASSLSAGANEKLFF.

The rearrangement links TRBV29-1 to TRBJ2-3, with TRBD1 as a possible D gene (6 bases). The CDR3 consists of 14 residues. CDR1 SQVTM and CDR2 ANQGSEA come from the germline V gene. V was pared by 4 bases and J by 5 bases, with 16 bases between. CDR3 in DNA: TGCAGCGTTGGTAAAGGGAAAGGGGGAGATACGCAGTATTTT. Protein: CSVGKGKGGDTQYF.

The chain employs TRBV28 and TRBJ2-7; 9 bases are a match to TRBD2. Trimming removed 2 bases from V and 0 bases from J; junction bases left unmatched: 2. Germline assignment: CDR1 MDHEN and CDR2 SYDVKM. The CDR3 sequence is 15 residues long. In DNA form, the CDR3 reads TGTGCCAGCAGTTTAATACTAGCGGGCTCCTACGAGCAGTACTTC. Protein sequence: CASSLILAGSYEQYF.

V usage is TRBV6-6 and J usage is TRBJ2-6; D is ambiguous. V was clipped by 6 bases and J by 3 bases, with 6 bases between them. The CDR3 is 13 residues long. The germline V gene has CDR1 MNHNY and CDR2 SVGAGI (reference sequence). CDR3: CASRILGANVLTF. Written as DNA, the CDR3 is TGTGCCAGCAGGATACTTGGGGCCAACGTCCTGACTTTC.

This clone was seen a handful of times. The rearrangement joins TRBV4-1 to TRBJ1-5, with 10 bases matching TRBD1. Trimming at V came to 0 bases and at J to 6 bases, leaving 5 bases not matched to a gene. This CDR3 is built from 16 residues. Per germline, CDR1 MGHRA and CDR2 YSYEKL. DNA for the CDR3: TGCGCCAGCAGCCAAGATGCTGGACAGGGGGGTCAGCCCCAGCATTTT. Protein product: CASSQDAGQGGQPQHF.

A few counts support this clone. The chain is built from TRBV5-4 and TRBJ2-3; 7 nucleotides agree with TRBD2. CDR3 length: 15 amino acids. CDR1 is SGHNT and CDR2 is YYREEE in the germline V gene (reference sequence). V gave up 0 bases and J gave up 1 base; unmatched junction bases: 2. The CDR3 region is CASSLGGSGTDTQYF. The CDR3 DNA is TGTGCCAGCAGCTTGGGCGGGAGTGGCACAGATACGCAGTATTTT.

CDR3 protein: CASSTRTWDEQFF. CDR3 DNA: TGTGCCAGCAGCACACGGACTTGGGATGAGCAGTTCTTC. This chain links TRBV9 with TRBJ2-1; D is perhaps TRBD2 (5 bases). CDR1 is SGDLS and CDR2 is YYNGEE in the germline V gene. This CDR3 has 13 amino acids. Trimming removed 4 bases from V and 8 bases from J, with 13 bases in between.

This clone was counted between two and nine times. V gene TRBV28 combines with J gene TRBJ1-5, with a tentative D call TRBD1 (6 bases). The germline V gene encodes CDR1 MDHEN and CDR2 SYDVKM. The CDR3 is 14 amino acids. V was cut by 6 bases and J by 7 bases, with 16 bases left in between. The CDR3 DNA reads as TGTGCCAGCAGACCCGGGACACCACAGCAGCCCCAGCATTTT. This encodes CASRPGTPQQPQHF. The variable domain in full, completed from reference TRBV28 and TRBJ1-5, reads DVKVTQSSRYLVKRTGEKVFLECVQDMDHENMFWYRQDPGLGLRLIYFSYDVKMKEKGDIPEGYSVSREKKERFSLILESASTNQTSMYLCASRPGTPQQPQHFGDGTRLSIL.

This clone has a handful of counts. The V gene is TRBV6-6, the J gene TRBJ2-3; D possibly corresponds to TRBD2 (6 bases). CDR3 size: 13 residues. Germline V CDR1 and CDR2: MNHNY, SVGAGI (reference sequence). Trimming shortened V by 2 bases and J by 3 bases, and 6 bases separated the two germline ends. CDR3 sequence reads: CASSYRETDTQYF. In DNA form, the CDR3 reads TGTGCCAGCAGTTACCGGGAGACAGATACGCAGTATTTT.

This clone was recorded a few times. The rearrangement joins TRBV5-4 to TRBJ1-1; D not resolved. This CDR3 has 16 residues. Per germline, CDR1 SGHNT and CDR2 YYREEE (reference sequence). The ends were cut back, 3 bases at V and 1 base at J, with 16 bases in the middle. The CDR3 region has the DNA TGTGCCAGCAGCTCCGCATCTACCGGAGAGAACACTGAAGCTTTCTTT. Its translation: CASSSASTGENTEAFF. Full variable domain (missing parts from reference TRBV5-4 and TRBJ1-1): ETGVTQSPTHLIKTRGQQVTLRCSSQSGHNTVSWYQQALGQGPQFIFQYYREEENGRGNFPPRFSGLQFPNYSSELNVNALELDDSALYLCASSSASTGENTEAFFGQGTRLTVV.

This clone was seen a few times. This chain joins TRBV5-4 and TRBJ2-3, with 7 nucleotides matching TRBD2. The V segment lost 2 bases and the J segment 5 bases; nucleotides outside the gene matches: 2. This CDR3 comprises 13 residues. In germline, CDR1 is SGHNT, CDR2 YYREEE (reference sequence). CDR3 residues: CASSLIAGDTQYF. The CDR3 DNA follows: TGTGCCAGCAGCTTAATAGCGGGAGATACGCAGTATTTT.

This chain joins TRBV2 and TRBJ2-7; D gene uncertain. Deletions cut 2 bases from V and 1 base from J, with 9 bases between. Germline V gene data show CDR1 as SNHLY and CDR2 as FYNNEI. The length of the CDR3 is 14 residues. The CDR3 bases are TGTGCCAGCAGTGAATTAGTTGGTTCCTACGAGCAGTACTTC. Amino acids: CASSELVGSYEQYF.

This clone has just a few counts. The sample contains more than one DNA sequence encoding this CDR3. The chain's CDR3 is CSVDRGGTEAFF. As DNA, the CDR3 is TGCAGCGTTGATCGGGGGGGTACTGAAGCTTTCTTT. The chain joins TRBV29-1 to TRBJ1-1; tentative D call: TRBD1 (5 bases). This CDR3 comprises 12 residues. V lost 3 bases and J 5 bases, leaving 10 bases between the germline ends. Germline-derived CDR1 and CDR2 are SQVTM and ANQGSEA.

The V gene is TRBV5-4, the J gene TRBJ2-3; D gene ambiguous. Germline assignment: CDR1 SGHNT and CDR2 YYREEE (reference sequence). Trimming removed 1 base from V and 0 bases from J, with 12 bases in between. The CDR3 length is 16 residues. The CDR3, as DNA: TGTGCCAGCAGCTTGCTGGAGTTTGGTAGCACAGATACGCAGTATTTT. It is translated as CASSLLEFGSTDTQYF.

The chain carries TRBV7-2 and TRBJ2-7; D call uncertain. The CDR3 is 12 amino acids. Germline CDR1 SGHTA, CDR2 FQGNSA. Trimming stripped 3 bases from V and 7 bases from J, with 10 bases between. CDR3 sequence (DNA): TGTGCCAGCAGCTTGCCTCCCGGGGAGCAGTACTTC. Translation gives CASSLPPGEQYF.

This clone was seen only a few times. This chain connects TRBV11-2 to TRBJ2-1; TRBD2 is a possible D gene (5 bases). Germline V CDR1 and CDR2: SGHAT, FQNNGV. This CDR3 comprises 17 residues. V lost 3 bases and J lost 9, with 24 bases in between. The CDR3 sequence is CASSFRDLAYRPAEQFF. CDR3 in DNA: TGTGCCAGCAGCTTCCGAGACCTAGCCTACCGCCCCGCTGAGCAGTTCTTC.

In nucleotides, the CDR3 is TGTGCCAGCAGGCGAGCGCAGGGTACTCAGCCCCAGCATTTT. Translation: CASRRAQGTQPQHF. The V gene is TRBV27, the J gene TRBJ1-5; weak D call: TRBD1 (5 bases). Germline V CDR1 and CDR2: MNHEY, SMNVEV (reference sequence). Trimming removed 6 bases from V and 6 bases from J, with 15 bases in between. The CDR3 is 14 amino acids.

V and J are TRBV30 and TRBJ1-5; D gene unclear. CDR1 and CDR2 from the germline V gene are GTSNPN and SVGIG (reference sequence). V was cut by 2 bases and J by 1 base, with 12 bases left in between. The CDR3 has 15 amino acids. The CDR3 loop is CAWSPGLSSNQPQHF. CDR3 coding DNA: TGTGCCTGGAGTCCGGGGTTATCAAGCAATCAGCCCCAGCATTTT.